This T cell receptor beta chain originates from a study of T cells in Graves' hyperthyroidism and ophthalmopathy (dated by TCRdb to the late 2010s). Regarding the research as a whole: Peripheral blood samples were taken at the time of initial diagnosis, prior to any treatment. A discovery cohort of 95 to 100 patients, about 40 with Graves' ophthalmopathy and 55 to 60 with stable Graves' hyperthyroidism, was used to find distinguishing TCR V-J signatures. Whether ophthalmopathy could be predicted prospectively was tested in an independent validation cohort made up of some 20 hyperthyroidism patients plus 17 patients who later progressed to ophthalmopathy. The 95 to 100 discovery patients were randomly divided into training and test sets at a 7:3 ratio. In addition, the study compared T-cell repertoires in thyroid tissue and in blood from five to seven Graves' hyperthyroidism patients. After sampling, hyperthyroidism patients received methimazole starting at 30 mg daily, and ophthalmopathy patients received high-dose intravenous methylprednisolone. According to the paper, TCR Vbeta CDR3 sequencing was carried out on 135 peripheral blood samples, which came from more than 40 ophthalmopathy, around 74 hyperthyroidism and 17 progressor patients. The full study reports these points: No statistical method was used to fix the sample size in advance, and group allocation was not hidden from the investigators. Most expanded thyroid clonotypes (frequency above 0.001) were also detected in blood, a finding suggesting that blood repertoires may reflect thyroid immune responses. In cross-validation, a model built on a 13 V-J signature told ophthalmopathy apart from stable hyperthyroidism with just under 90% sensitivity and around 81% specificity, and in testing the same model reached 80%/75%. In validation, the model predicted progression to ophthalmopathy with about 71% sensitivity and 72.22% specificity, a median of around 6.6 months before onset.

Amplification of TCR beta CDR3 regions was carried out from RNA transcripts. The first round of RT-PCR for the TCR CDR3 was performed with the HTBI primer set and the Qiagen OneStep RT-PCR kit. Libraries were constructed in a second round of multiplex PCR, after which size selection and purification were carried out. The libraries were sequenced on an Illumina HiSeq2000 using paired-end 100 bp reads. In the source study's methods: SOAPnuke was used to process the raw data, removing reads that contained adapters or uncalled bases, had a mean Phred below 15, or lacked an exact match to the constant primer or identifier. High-quality paired reads were merged using COPE v1.2.5, and each unique nucleotide sequence was defined as a clonotype. MiTCR v1.1 was used to align the clonotypes against IMGT TRBV, TRBD and TRBJ reference segments. Only V-J combinations with frequency above 0.0001, covering about 99% of repertoires, were analysed. A TCS score was defined as the ratio between F50 (clonal expansion) and ExV (chaos), using BLOSUM62-based TCRdist between CDR3 peptides within each V-J. Welch's t-statistics and random forest reduced fewer than 600 V-J features to about 12, which were used in a naive Bayes classifier (R e1071). TCRdb reprocessed the public reads (quality trimming at Q25 with fastp, clone calling with MiXCR) and kept in-frame beta chains. Rows matching on CDR3 protein sequence are summarized as one entry with the most common DNA and genes. These V and J calls are TCRdb output, not the study's own analysis. Recorded for this sample are hundreds of thousands of distinct CDR3 sequences; 12% to 15% of them occurred a single time. The ten most abundant clones make up 9.5% to 13% of the sample.

This clonotype was counted ten times or more. The target of this receptor is not known. Base quality data are lacking; no much larger clone is found one base away. Stable Graves' hyperthyroidism was defined as the absence of progression to ophthalmopathy over 18 months of follow-up. Hyperthyroidism patients were newly diagnosed, had a disease duration of under 2 months, and were aged 18 to 65 years. The study excluded patients with uncontrolled infections, other autoimmune diseases, pregnancy or lactation. Clinical symptoms, serum thyroxine and TRAb, thyroid ultrasound, and orbital computed tomography formed the basis for the diagnoses. PBMCs were separated from roughly 10 ml of fresh peripheral blood using Ficoll-Paque density gradient centrifugation. Trizol reagent was used to extract total RNA, and RNA quality was then checked on an Agilent 2100 Bioanalyzer. Trimming takes 4 bases from V and 3 bases from J, and the germline ends sit 12 bases apart. From a lookup of the germline V gene, CDR1 and CDR2 are SQVTM and ANQGSEA. Inclusive of the bounding cysteine and phenylalanine, the CDR3 is 13 residues long. This entry keeps only the CDR3 DNA: 39 bases, framed from base 1.

This clonotype was obtained from a woman aged 18-35 years with Graves' hyperthyroidism. The chain is assembled from TRBV29-1 and TRBJ1-2, and TRBD1 may be the D gene, going by 5 matching bases. The sample consisted of blood. The DNA reads TGCAGCGTTGTGGGGGGAGTCGACTATGGCTACACCTTC. It codes for CSVVGGVDYGYTF.